This entry lists 15 T cell receptor beta chains sequenced from one sample in a study of PD-1 blockade in classical Hodgkin lymphoma. All patients experienced relapse after autologous stem cell transplantation, and brentuximab vedotin exposure was variable. TCRdb's copy holds only in-frame clones and misses some; the assay was immunoSEQ multiplex PCR. Here the sample spans some 23,000 clones, roughly 70% being singletons. Specimen: peripheral blood mononuclear cells (PBMCs), collected at baseline. The receptors were sampled from a human donor with classical Hodgkin lymphoma.

The rearrangement joins TRBV19 to TRBJ2-7; tentatively, D is TRBD2 (7 bases). Trimming stripped 1 base from V and 3 bases from J, with 16 bases between. The CDR3 runs to 16 residues. Germline V gives CDR1 LNHDA, CDR2 SQIVND (reference sequence). The CDR3 region has the DNA TGTGCCAGTAGTATAGCCGCGGGGGCGATCGGCTACGAGCAGTACTTC. Translation: CASSIAAGAIGYEQYF.

J is TRBJ2-2 and V is TRBV7-2, with a possible D match to TRBD2 (5 bases). The V end was cut by 5 bases, the J end by 4 bases, with 14 bases between. The CDR3 has 15 residues. Germline assignment: CDR1 SGHTA and CDR2 FQGNSA. The CDR3 nucleotides are TGTGCCAGCAGCCCCCGGGGAAGTTCCACCGGGGAGCTGTTTTTT. This sequence encodes CASSPRGSSTGELFF.

This clone was detected once. V and J are TRBV6-4 and TRBJ2-3, with 10 bases that match TRBD2. Germline CDR1 and CDR2: MRHNA and SNTAGT. The CDR3 contains 16 residues. V lost 10 bases to trimming and J lost 1 base; unmatched junction nucleotides: 11. This chain's CDR3 is CANPRGGTSGTDTQYF. The CDR3 nucleotides read TGTGCCAATCCGAGGGGCGGGACTAGCGGCACAGATACGCAGTATTTT.

The J gene is TRBJ2-2, the V gene TRBV28, with 12 bases that match TRBD2. Trimming at V came to 6 bases and at J to 9 bases, leaving 5 bases not matched to a gene. Germline V gene lookup returns CDR1 MDHEN and CDR2 SYDVKM. CDR3 size: 14 residues. This CDR3 reads CASRQGLAGRELFF. In nucleotides, the CDR3 is TGTGCCAGCAGACAAGGACTAGCGGGAAGGGAGCTGTTTTTT.

The CDR3 DNA is TGTGCCTGGACCCCGCTAGCGGGAGAGAAAAATGAGCAGTTCTTC. Protein sequence: CAWTPLAGEKNEQFF. This chain uses TRBV30 with TRBJ2-1, with 10 nucleotides matching TRBD2. V was pared by 4 bases and J by 7 bases, with 10 bases of the junction left unmatched. Germline loops: CDR1 GTSNPN, CDR2 SVGIG (reference sequence). The CDR3 has 15 amino acids.

This sequence joins TRBV28 and TRBJ1-5; TRBD1 aligns across 9 bases. This CDR3 has 15 residues. Losses at the gene ends were 6 bases for V and 3 bases for J; bases not matched to a gene: 6. Germline V gives CDR1 MDHEN, CDR2 SYDVKM. The CDR3 bases are TGTGCCAGCAGGAGACAGGGGGGAGACAATCAGCCCCAGCATTTT. Its protein product is CASRRQGGDNQPQHF.

Here the CDR3 reads CASSRGDRGKFIEAFF. The CDR3 nucleotides are TGTGCCAGCAGCCGGGGCGACAGGGGGAAATTTATTGAAGCTTTCTTT. This chain links TRBV11-2 with TRBJ1-1; 9 nucleotides agree with TRBD1. With V trimmed by 5 bases and J by 7 bases, 14 bases remained unmatched. The germline V gene encodes CDR1 SGHAT and CDR2 FQNNGV. The CDR3 extends over 16 amino acids.

The gene calls are TRBV28 and TRBJ2-5; TRBD2 aligns across 8 bases. V trimming: 7 bases; J trimming: 4 bases; junction bases outside the gene matches: 5. Per germline, CDR1 MDHEN and CDR2 SYDVKM. This CDR3 contains 13 residues. The CDR3 sequence is CASNGGAAETQYF. The CDR3 nucleotides read TGTGCCAGCAACGGGGGGGCCGCAGAGACCCAGTACTTC.

The chain has TRBV7-2 and TRBJ1-4; the match to TRBD1 covers 10 bases. V was pared by 7 bases and J by 10 bases, with 9 bases of the junction left unmatched. Per germline, CDR1 SGHTA and CDR2 FQGNSA. The CDR3 sequence is 14 residues long. The CDR3 loop reads CASIPDRGLGKLFF. CDR3 nucleotides: TGTGCCAGCATTCCTGACAGGGGGCTCGGAAAACTGTTTTTT.

The chain employs TRBV6-1 and TRBJ2-2; D not certain. The CDR3 runs to 16 residues. CDR1 MNHNS and CDR2 SASEGT come from the germline V gene. Deletions cut 4 bases from V and 0 bases from J, with 12 bases between. The CDR3 DNA sequence: TGTGCCAGCAGTGCAACGCGTGTAGCGAACACCGGGGAGCTGTTTTTT. Translating gives CASSATRVANTGELFF.

The chain is built from TRBV6-5 and TRBJ2-5; D not resolved. V was trimmed by 0 bases and J by 4 bases, leaving 9 bases between them. CDR1 and CDR2 (germline): MNHEY, SVGAGI. The CDR3 runs 14 residues. The CDR3 region has the DNA TGTGCCAGCAGTTACTCGTGGCAGATAGAGACCCAGTACTTC. It translates to CASSYSWQIETQYF.

In its sample, this clone was seen a few times. This sequence joins TRBV9 and TRBJ1-2, with D maybe TRBD1 (6 bases). Germline V gene lookup returns CDR1 SGDLS and CDR2 YYNGEE. Trimming shortened V by 4 bases and J by 6 bases, and 13 bases separated the two germline ends. There are 13 residues in the CDR3. This CDR3 reads CASSLRGGHGYTF. DNA of the CDR3: TGTGCCAGCAGCCTCAGAGGGGGGCATGGCTACACCTTC.

Only a few counts were recorded for this clone. This chain uses TRBV4-3 with TRBJ2-2, with 11 bases that match TRBD2. There are 18 residues in the CDR3. V shed 0 bases and J 4 bases; nucleotides not matched to a gene: 7. Germline CDR1 LGHNA, CDR2 YSLEER. DNA for the CDR3: TGCGCCAGCAGCCAAGATCCCTTTAGCGGGAGGGCCACCGGGGAGCTGTTTTTT. It translates to CASSQDPFSGRATGELFF.

Only one count was recorded for this clone. This sequence joins TRBV11-2 and TRBJ2-2; 15 bases agree with TRBD2. The germline gives CDR1 SGHAT, CDR2 FQNNGV. Trimming removed 4 bases from V and 4 bases from J; junction bases left unmatched: 7. The CDR3 contains 18 residues. The CDR3 DNA reads TGTGCCAGCAGCTCCGGGACTAGCGGGAGGCCCCTCACCGGGGAGCTGTTTTTT. As protein: CASSSGTSGRPLTGELFF.

The chain couples TRBV18 to TRBJ2-2; D gene ambiguous. The CDR3 consists of 12 residues. Trimming took off 1 base at V and 4 bases at J, with 1 base between the two ends. CDR1 and CDR2 from the germline V gene are KGHSH and LQKENI. CDR3 loop: CASSPLTGELFF. CDR3 DNA: TGTGCCAGCTCACCACTCACCGGGGAGCTGTTTTTT.